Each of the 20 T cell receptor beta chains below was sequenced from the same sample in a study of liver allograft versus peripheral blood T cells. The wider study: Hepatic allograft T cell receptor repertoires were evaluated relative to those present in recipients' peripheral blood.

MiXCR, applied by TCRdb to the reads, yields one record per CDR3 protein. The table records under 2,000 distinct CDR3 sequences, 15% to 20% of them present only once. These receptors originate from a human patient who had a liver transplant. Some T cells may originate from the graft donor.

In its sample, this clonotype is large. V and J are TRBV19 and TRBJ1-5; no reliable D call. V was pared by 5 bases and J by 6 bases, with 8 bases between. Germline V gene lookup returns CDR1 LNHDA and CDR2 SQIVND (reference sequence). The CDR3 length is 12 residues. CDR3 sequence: CASSGLGQPQHF. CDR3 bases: TGTGCCAGTAGTGGGTTGGGTCAGCCCCAGCATTTT.

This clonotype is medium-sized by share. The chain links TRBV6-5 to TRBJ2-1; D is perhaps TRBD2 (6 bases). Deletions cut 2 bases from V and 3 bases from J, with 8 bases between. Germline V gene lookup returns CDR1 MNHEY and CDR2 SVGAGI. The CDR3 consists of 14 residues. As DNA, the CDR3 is TGTGCCAGCAGTTACGCCGGGGGCTACAATGAGCAGTTCTTC. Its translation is CASSYAGGYNEQFF.

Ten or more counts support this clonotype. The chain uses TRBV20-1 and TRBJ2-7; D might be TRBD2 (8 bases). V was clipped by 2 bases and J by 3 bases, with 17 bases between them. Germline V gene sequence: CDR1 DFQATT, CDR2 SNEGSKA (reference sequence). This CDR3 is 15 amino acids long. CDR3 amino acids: CSARPGGGGGYEQYF. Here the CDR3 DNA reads TGCAGTGCTAGACCGGGAGGGGGCGGGGGCTACGAGCAGTACTTC.

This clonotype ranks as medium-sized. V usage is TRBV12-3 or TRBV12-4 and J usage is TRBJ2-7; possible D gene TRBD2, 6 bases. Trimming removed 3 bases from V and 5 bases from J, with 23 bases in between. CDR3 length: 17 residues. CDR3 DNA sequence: TGTGCCAGCAGTTTGGGGATGGGAACGGGAGCTGCCCACGAGCAGTACTTC. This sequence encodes CASSLGMGTGAAHEQYF.

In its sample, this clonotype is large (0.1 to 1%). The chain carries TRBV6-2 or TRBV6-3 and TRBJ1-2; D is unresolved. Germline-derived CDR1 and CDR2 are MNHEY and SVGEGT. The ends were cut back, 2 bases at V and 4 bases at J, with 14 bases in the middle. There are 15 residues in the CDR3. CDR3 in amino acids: CASSYGKGRGYGYTF. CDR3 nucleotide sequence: TGTGCCAGCAGTTACGGGAAGGGCCGCGGCTATGGCTACACCTTC.

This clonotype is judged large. The CDR3 spells CASSLGQGKEYGYTF. The CDR3 nucleotides are TGTGCCAGCTCACTGGGACAGGGCAAGGAGTATGGCTACACCTTC. This chain links TRBV18 with TRBJ1-2, with 9 bases aligning to TRBD1. The ends lost 4 bases at V and 5 bases at J; junction bases unmatched: 8. Germline CDR1 reads KGHSH; CDR2 reads LQKENI. CDR3 length: 15 residues.

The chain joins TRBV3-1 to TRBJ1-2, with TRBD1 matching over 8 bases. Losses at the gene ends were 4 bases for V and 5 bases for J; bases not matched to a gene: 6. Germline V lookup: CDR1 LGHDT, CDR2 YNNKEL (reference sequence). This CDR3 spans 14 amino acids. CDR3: CASSPDRAFYGYTF. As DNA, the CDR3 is TGTGCCAGCAGCCCGGACAGGGCTTTTTATGGCTACACCTTC. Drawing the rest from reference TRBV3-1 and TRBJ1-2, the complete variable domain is DTAVSQTPKYLVTQMGNDKSIKCEQNLGHDTMYWYKQDSKKFLKIMFSYNNKELIINETVPNRFSPKSPDKAHLNLHINSLELGDSAVYFCASSPDRAFYGYTFGSGTRLTVV.

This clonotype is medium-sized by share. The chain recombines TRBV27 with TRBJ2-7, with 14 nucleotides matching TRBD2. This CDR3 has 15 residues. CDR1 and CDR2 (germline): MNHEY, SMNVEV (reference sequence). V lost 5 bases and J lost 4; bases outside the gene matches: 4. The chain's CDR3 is CASSPRTSGRYEQYF. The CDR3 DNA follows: TGTGCCAGCAGTCCGCGGACTAGCGGGAGGTACGAGCAGTACTTC.

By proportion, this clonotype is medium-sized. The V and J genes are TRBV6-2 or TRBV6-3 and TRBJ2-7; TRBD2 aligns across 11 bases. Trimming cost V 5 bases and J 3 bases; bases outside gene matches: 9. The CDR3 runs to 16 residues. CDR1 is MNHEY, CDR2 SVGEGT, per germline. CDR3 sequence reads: CASSKSGLAAIYEQYF. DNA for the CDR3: TGTGCCAGCAGTAAATCGGGACTAGCGGCTATCTACGAGCAGTACTTC.

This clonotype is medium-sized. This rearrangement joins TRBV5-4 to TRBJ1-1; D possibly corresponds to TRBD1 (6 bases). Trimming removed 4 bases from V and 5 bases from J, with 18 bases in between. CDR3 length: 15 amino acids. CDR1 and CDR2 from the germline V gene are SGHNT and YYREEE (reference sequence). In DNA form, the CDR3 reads TGTGCCAGCAGCCTACAGGGCCGGAGTAAAACTGAAGCTTTCTTT. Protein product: CASSLQGRSKTEAFF.

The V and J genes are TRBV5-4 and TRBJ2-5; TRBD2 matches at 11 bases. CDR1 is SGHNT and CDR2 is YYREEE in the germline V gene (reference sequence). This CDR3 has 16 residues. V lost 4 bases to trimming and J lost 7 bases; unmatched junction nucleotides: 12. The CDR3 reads CASSAAGTSGVGTQYF. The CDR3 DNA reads TGTGCCAGCAGCGCCGCCGGGACTAGCGGCGTGGGGACCCAGTACTTC.

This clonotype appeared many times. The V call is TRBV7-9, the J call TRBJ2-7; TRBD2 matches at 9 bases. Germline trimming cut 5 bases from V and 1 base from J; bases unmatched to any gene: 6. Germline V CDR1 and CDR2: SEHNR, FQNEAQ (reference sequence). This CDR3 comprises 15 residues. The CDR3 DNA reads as TGTGCCAGCAGCATCGTACTAGCGGGTTCCTACGAGCAGTACTTC. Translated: CASSIVLAGSYEQYF.

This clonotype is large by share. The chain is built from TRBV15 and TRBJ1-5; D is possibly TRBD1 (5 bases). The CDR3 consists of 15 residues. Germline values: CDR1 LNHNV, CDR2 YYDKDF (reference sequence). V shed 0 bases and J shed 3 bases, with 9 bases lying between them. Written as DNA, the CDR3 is TGTGCCACCAGCAGAGATCCAGGGTCCAATCAGCCCCAGCATTTT. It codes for CATSRDPGSNQPQHF. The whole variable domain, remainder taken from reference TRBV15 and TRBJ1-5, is DAMVIQNPRYQVTQFGKPVTLSCSQTLNHNVMYWYQQKSSQAPKLLFHYYDKDFNNEADTPDNFQSRRPNTSFCFLDIRSPGLGDTAMYLCATSRDPGSNQPQHFGDGTRLSIL.

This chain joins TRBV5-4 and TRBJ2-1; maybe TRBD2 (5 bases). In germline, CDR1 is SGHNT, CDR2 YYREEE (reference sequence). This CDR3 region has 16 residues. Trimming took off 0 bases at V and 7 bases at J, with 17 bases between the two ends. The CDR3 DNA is TGTGCCAGCAGCTTGGGGGTCGGGAAAACTTGGAATGAGCAGTTCTTC. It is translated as CASSLGVGKTWNEQFF.

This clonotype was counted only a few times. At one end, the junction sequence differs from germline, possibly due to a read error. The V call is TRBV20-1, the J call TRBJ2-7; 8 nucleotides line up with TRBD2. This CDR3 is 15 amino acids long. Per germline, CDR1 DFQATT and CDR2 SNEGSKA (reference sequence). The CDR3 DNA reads TGCAGTGCCAGAGGATATAGCGGGGTATTCTACGAGCAGTACTTC. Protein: CSARGYSGVFYEQYF.

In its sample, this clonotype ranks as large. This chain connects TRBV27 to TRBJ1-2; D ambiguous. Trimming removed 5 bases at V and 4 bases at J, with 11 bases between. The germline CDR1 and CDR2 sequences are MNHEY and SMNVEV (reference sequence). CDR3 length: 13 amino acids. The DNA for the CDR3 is TGTGCCAGCAGTCCTAACCTAATCTATGGCTACACCTTC. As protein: CASSPNLIYGYTF.

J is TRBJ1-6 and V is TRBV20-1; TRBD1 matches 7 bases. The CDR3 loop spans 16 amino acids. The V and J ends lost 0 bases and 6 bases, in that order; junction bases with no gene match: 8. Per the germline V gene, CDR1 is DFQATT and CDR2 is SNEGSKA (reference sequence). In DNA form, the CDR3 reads TGCAGTGCTAGAGATCTCAGACAGGGCTCTAATTCACCCCTCCACTTT. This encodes CSARDLRQGSNSPLHF.

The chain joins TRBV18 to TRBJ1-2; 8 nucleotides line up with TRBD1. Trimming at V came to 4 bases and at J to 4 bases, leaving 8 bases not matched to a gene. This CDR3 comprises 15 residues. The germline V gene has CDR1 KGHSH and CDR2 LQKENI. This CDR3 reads CASSQRGQEIYGYTF. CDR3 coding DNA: TGTGCCAGCTCACAACGGGGACAGGAGATCTATGGCTACACCTTC.

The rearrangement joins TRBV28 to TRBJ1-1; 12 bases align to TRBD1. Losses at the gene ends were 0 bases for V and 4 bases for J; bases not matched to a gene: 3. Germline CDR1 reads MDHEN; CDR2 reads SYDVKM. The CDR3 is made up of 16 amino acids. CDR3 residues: CASSLWGQGAGTEAFF. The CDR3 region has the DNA TGTGCCAGCAGTTTATGGGGACAGGGGGCCGGCACTGAAGCTTTCTTT.

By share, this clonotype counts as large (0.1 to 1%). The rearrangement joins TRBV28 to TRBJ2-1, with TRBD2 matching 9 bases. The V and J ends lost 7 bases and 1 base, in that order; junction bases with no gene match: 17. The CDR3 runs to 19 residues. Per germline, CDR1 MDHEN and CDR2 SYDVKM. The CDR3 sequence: CASTALGGNSGRSYNEQFF. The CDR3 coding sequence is TGTGCCAGCACCGCCCTAGGGGGGAATAGCGGGAGATCCTACAATGAGCAGTTCTTC.